Sequencing of this TCR beta chain was carried out in a study of cytomegalovirus exposure and HLA in healthy donors. About the research overall: Genetic ancestry analysis placed about 84% of the 398 donors that were genotyped in the Caucasian-associated cluster. Whole-study findings and limits: Earlier analysis found most TCR beta V segments productive about 90% or about 30% of the time. Analyzed later, most CMV-associated TCR beta chains appeared HLA-restricted.

In this sample, this clone turned up once. The antigen remains unidentified. This PCR relied on a set of 60 Vbeta primers and 13 Jbeta primers. Repertoires were generated with immunoSEQ multiplex PCR, while TCRdb's copy carries only in-frame clones and drops some. The table includes around 130,000 clones, roughly 82% detected once. Donors were nominally healthy when sampled, though unrecorded immune exposures were likely. Germline CDR1 is MGHDK and CDR2 is SYGVNS. This CDR3 spans 15 amino acids. Trimming removed 1 base at V and 8 bases at J, with 15 bases between. This TCR was recovered from a woman aged 18-30 years in good health and CMV-seropositive. This sequence joins TRBV25-1 and TRBJ2-1, with D possibly TRBD1 on 6 matching bases. Sequencing was performed on PBMCs. CDR3 sequence (DNA): TGTGCCAGCAGTGAATCCAGGGGAAGCCTTCATGAGCAGTTCTTC. It yields the protein CASSESRGSLHEQFF.